This is a list of T cell receptor beta chains from one sample in a study of Tregs in tolerant kidney transplant recipients. Sequenced by immunoSEQ multiplex PCR; TCRdb stores in-frame clones only, minus some. The repertoire includes about 110,000 clones, 90% of them detected once, and approximately 0.35% sits in the top ten. The specimen was CD4+ T cells from blood, collected before the transplant. All receptors derive from a human donor who received a combined kidney and bone marrow transplant. The CDR3 runs from the conserved cysteine through the conserved F or W. Each record gives: D gene, clone size, V gene, J gene, CDR3 protein, CDR3 DNA. D genes are given only for firm matches. For some rows the clone size is stated as once, few or many, or as a class when expanded; others skip it.

-	-	TRBV5-1	TRBJ2-5	CASSRAPLRDGETQYF	TGCGCCAGCAGCAGGGCTCCCCTCCGGGATGGGGAGACCCAGTACTTC
-	-	TRBV11-3	TRBJ1-1	CASSLRGGTEAFF	TGTGCCAGCAGCTTACGAGGGGGCACTGAAGCTTTCTTT
-	-	TRBV5-1	TRBJ2-1	CASSPGESEQFF	TGCGCCAGCAGCCCAGGGGAGAGCGAGCAGTTCTTC
TRBD1	-	TRBV28	TRBJ2-7	CASSWGPPGQGPYEQYF	TGTGCCAGCAGTTGGGGCCCGCCGGGACAGGGCCCCTACGAGCAGTACTTC
-	-	TRBV6-4	TRBJ2-3	CASRVLATSTDTQYF	TGTGCCAGCCGAGTACTAGCCACTAGCACAGATACGCAGTATTTT
TRBD2	-	TRBV7-2	TRBJ2-1	CASSYSGGDNEQFF	TGTGCCAGCAGCTATAGCGGGGGGGACAATGAGCAGTTCTTC
-	-	TRBV6-5	TRBJ2-7	CASSYFGGKSSYEQYF	TGTGCCAGCAGTTACTTTGGCGGAAAGAGCTCCTACGAGCAGTACTTC
TRBD1	once	TRBV5-1	TRBJ2-2	CASSFQGALNTGELFF	TGCGCCAGCAGCTTTCAGGGGGCCCTGAACACCGGGGAGCTGTTTTTT
-	-	TRBV11-3	TRBJ1-1	CASSIQVNTEAFF	TGTGCCAGCAGCATACAGGTGAACACTGAAGCTTTCTTT
-	once	TRBV28	TRBJ1-2	CASSLLQEYGYTF	TGTGCCAGCAGTTTATTGCAGGAATATGGCTACACCTTC
-	-	TRBV4-1	TRBJ2-1	CASSQFRSGMFF	TGCGCCAGCAGCCAATTTAGGAGCGGTATGTTCTTC
-	-	TRBV7-9	TRBJ2-7	CASRSGDGYEQYF	TGTGCCAGCAGGTCCGGGGATGGTTACGAGCAGTACTTC
-	-	TRBV19	TRBJ2-1	CASSISIVGRDEQFF	TGTGCCAGTAGTATTAGTATCGTTGGTCGCGATGAGCAGTTCTTC
-	-	TRBV5-6	TRBJ1-6	CASSLGAYYNSPLHF	TGTGCCAGCAGCTTAGGAGCGTACTATAATTCACCCCTCCACTTT
TRBD2	once	TRBV23-1	TRBJ2-2	CASSHEKTSGSGTGELFF	TGCGCCAGCAGTCATGAGAAGACTAGCGGGTCAGGGACCGGGGAGCTGTTTTTT
TRBD2	-	TRBV5-4	TRBJ2-3	CASSLRSSGAADTQYF	TGTGCCAGCAGCTTGAGGTCGAGCGGGGCCGCGGATACGCAGTATTTT
-	-	TRBV4-3	TRBJ1-2	CASSQLGGGAGYGYTF	TGCGCCAGCAGCCAGCTGGGGGGGGGCGCCGGCTATGGCTACACCTTC
TRBD2	-	TRBV19	TRBJ2-1	CASSIEGGRVVGNEQFF	TGTGCCAGTAGTATAGAGGGCGGGAGGGTCGTAGGGAATGAGCAGTTCTTC
TRBD1	-	TRBV7-9	TRBJ1-2	CAIGQDNYGYTF	TGTGCCATCGGACAGGATAACTATGGCTACACCTTC
-	-	TRBV13	TRBJ2-3	CASSLRGKTSTDTQYF	TGTGCCAGCAGCTTAAGGGGTAAGACTAGCACAGATACGCAGTATTTT
TRBD1	-	TRBV28	TRBJ2-7	CASSWGQGMEQYF	TGTGCCAGCAGTTGGGGACAGGGTATGGAGCAGTACTTC
-	-	TRBV5-4	TRBJ2-3	CATHRGGSTDTQYF	TGTGCCACCCACCGTGGGGGGAGCACAGATACGCAGTATTTT
-	-	TRBV14	TRBJ2-2	CASSRTESGSGELFF	TGTGCCAGCAGCCGGACAGAATCGGGGTCCGGGGAGCTGTTTTTT
TRBD1	-	TRBV27	TRBJ1-1	CASGNRGGVNTEAFF	TGTGCCAGCGGAAACAGGGGTGGTGTGAACACTGAAGCTTTCTTT
-	-	TRBV6-1	TRBJ1-1	CASNPTRNTEAFF	TGTGCCAGCAATCCCACACGGAACACTGAAGCTTTCTTT
-	-	TRBV4-1	TRBJ1-2	CASSPMVGQGNGYTF	TGCGCCAGCAGCCCGATGGTTGGCCAGGGTAATGGCTACACCTTC
-	-	TRBV28	TRBJ2-1	CASSLLPGAGQFF	TGTGCCAGCAGTCTACTTCCAGGGGCTGGGCAGTTCTTC
TRBD2	-	TRBV27	TRBJ2-7	CASSARLAGVYEQYF	TGTGCCAGCAGTGCCAGACTAGCGGGGGTGTACGAGCAGTACTTC
-	-	TRBV5-1	TRBJ2-7	CASSSNYEQYF	TGCGCCAGCAGCTCAAACTACGAGCAGTACTTC
-	-	TRBV10-2	TRBJ2-3	CASSDWGLETDTQYF	TGCGCCAGCAGTGATTGGGGGCTAGAAACAGATACGCAGTATTTT
-	-	TRBV29-1	TRBJ2-1	CSFTQYNEQFF	TGCAGCTTCACCCAGTACAATGAGCAGTTCTTC
TRBD2	-	TRBV5-1	TRBJ2-1	CASTSGSYNEQFF	TGCGCCAGTACTAGCGGGAGCTACAATGAGCAGTTCTTC
TRBD1	-	TRBV5-1	TRBJ2-7	CASSSGTGPYEQYF	TGCGCCAGCAGCTCCGGGACAGGCCCCTACGAGCAGTACTTC
TRBD2	few	TRBV28	TRBJ2-7	CASSETSGGMDF	TGTGCCAGCAGCGAGACTAGCGGGGGAATGGACTTC
TRBD1	-	TRBV28	TRBJ1-1	CASSNRTGKNTEAFF	TGTGCCAGCAGTAACAGGACAGGGAAGAACACTGAAGCTTTCTTT
-	-	TRBV7-9	TRBJ1-1	CASSLFGTEAFF	TGTGCCAGCAGCTTATTCGGTACTGAAGCTTTCTTT
-	few	TRBV7-2	TRBJ2-2	CASARGGTGELFF	TGTGCCAGCGCCCGAGGCGGGACCGGGGAGCTGTTTTTT
TRBD1	-	TRBV2	TRBJ1-1	CASSEETWPRGTANTEAFF	TGTGCCAGCAGTGAAGAGACCTGGCCTCGAGGGACAGCGAACACTGAAGCTTTCTTT
TRBD2	-	TRBV28	TRBJ2-7	CASRRTSGSSYEQYF	TGTGCCAGCAGAAGGACTAGCGGGAGCTCCTACGAGCAGTACTTC
-	-	TRBV13	TRBJ1-1	CASSAGWGQGINTEAFF	TGTGCCAGCAGCGCAGGGTGGGGGCAGGGAATAAACACTGAAGCTTTCTTT
TRBD2	-	TRBV5-4	TRBJ2-7	CASSPGTSGDYEQYF	TGTGCCAGCAGCCCCGGGACTAGCGGGGACTACGAGCAGTACTTC
-	-	TRBV18	TRBJ2-7	CASSPATTAREQYF	TGTGCCAGCTCACCAGCCACGACTGCCCGCGAGCAGTACTTC
-	-	TRBV28	TRBJ1-2	CASSLDNRGVYNYGYTF	TGTGCCAGCAGTTTAGATAACCGGGGGGTATACAACTATGGCTACACCTTC
-	-	TRBV15	TRBJ2-3	CATKTGGLTDTQYF	TGTGCCACCAAGACAGGCGGACTCACAGATACGCAGTATTTT
-	-	TRBV6-5	TRBJ1-4	CASSYSGGSTNEKLFF	TGTGCCAGCAGTTACTCAGGAGGGTCAACTAATGAAAAACTGTTTTTT
TRBD1	-	TRBV9	TRBJ2-3	CASSVGTGGRRSTDTQYF	TGTGCCAGCAGCGTTGGGACAGGGGGGCGTCGGAGCACAGATACGCAGTATTTT
-	once	TRBV25-1	TRBJ2-5	CASSEGGAGETQYF	TGTGCCAGCAGTGAAGGAGGGGCAGGGGAGACCCAGTACTTC
-	-	TRBV19	TRBJ2-1	CAFMEGGGNEQFF	TGTGCCTTCATGGAGGGAGGGGGCAATGAGCAGTTCTTC
TRBD2	-	TRBV11-2	TRBJ2-1	CASLSGKGNEQFF	TGTGCCAGCTTAAGCGGGAAGGGCAATGAGCAGTTCTTC
-	-	TRBV11-3	TRBJ2-7	CASSSQGGDEQYF	TGTGCCAGCAGCTCGCAGGGAGGCGACGAGCAGTACTTC
-	-	TRBV30	TRBJ1-2	CAWTRGGAVEYGYTF	TGTGCCTGGACCCGGGGAGGGGCGGTTGAGTATGGCTACACCTTC
TRBD1	-	TRBV6-6	TRBJ2-7	CASSQGTAYEQYF	TGTGCCAGCAGTCAAGGGACAGCCTACGAGCAGTACTTC
-	-	TRBV6-5	TRBJ1-2	CASRATANYGYTF	TGTGCCAGCAGGGCGACAGCCAACTATGGCTACACCTTC
-	-	TRBV29-1	TRBJ1-2	CSAGEGTPYGYTF	TGCAGCGCTGGGGAAGGGACACCCTATGGCTACACCTTC
-	-	TRBV7-2	TRBJ2-6	CASSFPGANVLTF	TGTGCCAGCAGCTTCCCAGGGGCCAACGTCCTGACTTTC